Listed below are T cell receptor beta chains from one sample, sequenced in a study of blood T cell repertoires in COVID-19. The table came from immunoSEQ multiplex PCR; TCRdb's copy has only in-frame clones and leaves some out. The sample shows hundreds of thousands of clones, around 80% of them seen only once. The specimen sequenced was peripheral blood. The receptors originated from a man aged 40-49 years with acute or convalescent COVID-19. The CDR3 runs from the conserved cysteine through the conserved F or W. The size field is filled for only some rows; it gives once, few, many or a size class.

TRBJ1-3 | NA | TRBV5-6 | CASSLGHISGNTIYF
TRBJ2-1 | NA | TRBV10-3 | CAIRAPGQGGRSSYNEQFF
TRBJ2-7 | NA | TRBV29-1 | CSVEGTAFYEQYF
TRBJ1-4 | NA | TRBV6-1 | CASSDGTGNEKLFF
TRBJ2-6 | NA | TRBV7-9 | CASSLMGPSLSGANVLTF
TRBJ1-4 | NA | TRBV3-1/TRBV3-2 | CASSHKNTARSEKLFF
TRBJ2-2 | once | TRBV24-1 | CATSDSDSWRAGELFF
TRBJ2-1 | NA | TRBV19 | CASSIRSTNRRLAGSANEQFF
TRBJ2-7 | NA | TRBV7-8 | CASSSDRGRSYEQYF
TRBJ2-1 | NA | TRBV5-1 | CASSLAGVSSYNEQFF
TRBJ1-5 | NA | TRBV7-9 | CASSSGRQPQHF
TRBJ1-5 | NA | TRBV21-1 | CASSKKGCGAGNQPQHF
TRBJ2-3 | NA | TRBV9 | CASSVAEGSSTDTQYF
TRBJ2-3 | NA | TRBV3-1/TRBV3-2 | CASAPGTYTQYF
TRBJ1-2 | NA | TRBV4-2 | CASSQDTGVNYGYTF
TRBJ1-3 | NA | TRBV6-5 | CASTPGGGRNTIYF
TRBJ1-3 | NA | TRBV6-2/TRBV6-3 | CASSYSRTVPGNTIYF
TRBJ2-3 | NA | TRBV5-1 | CASSSGVRTDTQYF
TRBJ1-2 | NA | TRBV29-1 | CSSDRAGYGYTF
TRBJ2-6 | NA | TRBV5-1 | CASSLGEVAGANVLTF
TRBJ1-5 | NA | TRBV7-9 | CASTLGNDQPQHF
TRBJ1-5 | NA | TRBV29-1 | CSVADHNQPQHF
TRBJ2-1 | many | TRBV6-2/TRBV6-3 | CASSYRTSGLNEQFF
TRBJ1-6 | NA | TRBV3-1/TRBV3-2 | CASSHFRDSHNSPLHF
TRBJ1-1 | NA | TRBV5-4 | CASSSSGGLNTEAFF
TRBJ1-1 | NA | TRBV5-6 | CASSFWAGGSNEAFF
TRBJ1-5 | NA | TRBV12-3/TRBV12-4 | CASSSGQNQPQHF